The 10 T cell receptor beta chains given below trace back to one sample, sequenced in a study of T cell responses to AZD1222 COVID-19 vaccine. The method was immunoSEQ multiplex PCR; TCRdb's version includes in-frame clones alone and lacks a portion of them. The data contain roughly 150,000 clones, roughly 93% of them singletons. The material sequenced was peripheral blood, taken 28 days after the second AZD1222 dose. All receptors come from an adult who received the AZD1222 COVID-19 vaccine.

The chain combines TRBV6-5 with TRBJ2-7; D possibly corresponds to TRBD2 (6 bases). Trimming removed 7 bases at V and 7 bases at J, with 23 bases between. The CDR3 has 15 amino acids. Germline V gene lookup returns CDR1 MNHEY and CDR2 SVGAGI. This chain's CDR3 is CASTPPGLVALEQYF. The DNA for the CDR3 is TGTGCCAGCACCCCACCGGGACTGGTCGCTCTGGAGCAGTACTTC.

The rearrangement uses TRBV2 and TRBJ1-2; no firm D call. V gave up 7 bases and J gave up 0 bases, with 12 bases separating them. This CDR3 comprises 14 residues. Per the germline V gene, CDR1 is SNHLY and CDR2 is FYNNEI. CDR3 residues: CASTPRGSNYGYTF. The CDR3 coding sequence is TGTGCCAGCACTCCCCGAGGCTCTAACTATGGCTACACCTTC.

This chain uses TRBV10-3 with TRBJ2-7; TRBD2 aligns across 14 bases. With 3 bases clipped from V and 1 base from J, the junction kept 2 bases outside the gene matches. The CDR3 is 16 residues long. Per germline, CDR1 ENHRY and CDR2 SYGVKD. CDR3: CAISEGLAGGSYEQYF. As DNA, the CDR3 is TGTGCCATCAGTGAAGGACTAGCGGGGGGATCCTACGAGCAGTACTTC.

The rearrangement links TRBV7-9 to TRBJ1-4, with D uncertain. CDR3 size: 15 residues. Germline V gene data show CDR1 as SEHNR and CDR2 as FQNEAQ (reference sequence). Deletions cut 4 bases from V and 4 bases from J, with 13 bases between. CDR3 nucleotide sequence: TGTGCCAGCAGCTCGTACGCCGGGAGTAATGAAAAACTGTTTTTT. Translation gives CASSSYAGSNEKLFF. The full variable domain, in which reference TRBV7-9 and TRBJ1-4 provide the parts outside the CDR3, is DTGVSQNPRHKITKRGQNVTFRCDPISEHNRLYWYRQTLGQGPEFLTYFQNEAQLEKSRLLSDRFSAERPKGSFSTLEIQRTEQGDSAMYLCASSSYAGSNEKLFFGSGTQLSVL.

The rearrangement uses TRBV12-5 and TRBJ2-5; 12 bases match TRBD2. Germline CDR1 and CDR2: LGHNT and FRNRAP. V shed 1 base and J 7 bases; nucleotides not matched to a gene: 7. CDR3 size: 16 residues. The DNA for the CDR3 is TGTGCTAGTGGTTTGGGTCTAGCGGGAGGGCTCGGGACCCAGTACTTC. Translated, it gives CASGLGLAGGLGTQYF.

The chain has TRBV3-1 (or the pseudogene TRBV3-2) and TRBJ1-3, with TRBD1 as a possible D gene (6 bases). Trimming shortened V by 3 bases and J by 4 bases, and 10 bases separated the two germline ends. This CDR3 contains 14 residues. CDR1 LGHDT and CDR2 YNNKEL come from the germline V gene (reference sequence). CDR3 in DNA: TGTGCCAGCAGCCACCAGGGGAGAGGAAACACCATATATTTT. It is translated as CASSHQGRGNTIYF.

The chain combines TRBV11-2 with TRBJ1-3, with D perhaps matching TRBD1 (5 bases). V was shortened by 3 bases and J by 2 bases, with 14 bases between the two germline ends. The CDR3 extends over 16 amino acids. CDR1 SGHAT and CDR2 FQNNGV come from the germline V gene. CDR3 DNA sequence: TGTGCCAGCAGCTTGGTATCAGGGTCTGCTGGAAACACCATATATTTT. Protein sequence: CASSLVSGSAGNTIYF.

Written as DNA, the CDR3 is TGTGCCATCAGACCGGGACTAGCGAGTTCCTACAATGAGCAGTTCTTC. Its translation is CAIRPGLASSYNEQFF. J is TRBJ2-1 and V is TRBV10-3; TRBD2 aligns across 10 bases. The CDR3 is 16 residues long. CDR1 and CDR2 from the germline V gene are ENHRY and SYGVKD. V trimming: 6 bases; J trimming: 1 base; junction bases outside the gene matches: 6.

The gene calls are TRBV30 and TRBJ2-5, with D possibly being TRBD2 (6 bases). The CDR3 length is 15 residues. Per germline, CDR1 GTSNPN and CDR2 SVGIG (reference sequence). V gave up 0 bases and J gave up 2 bases, with 13 bases separating them. The CDR3 nucleotides are TGTGCCTGGAGTGTACTAGGAGGGAGGCAAGAGACCCAGTACTTC. The encoded protein is CAWSVLGGRQETQYF.

The sample holds one count of this clone. The chain uses TRBV9 and TRBJ2-2; D is ambiguous. The CDR3 length is 15 residues. V was trimmed by 4 bases and J by 1 base, leaving 11 bases between them. The germline V gene encodes CDR1 SGDLS and CDR2 YYNGEE. The CDR3 DNA reads as TGTGCCAGCAGCCCTTATGACTGGAACACCGGGGAGCTGTTTTTT. This encodes CASSPYDWNTGELFF.